A selection of T cell receptor beta chains follows, all from one sample in a study of T cells in Graves' hyperthyroidism and ophthalmopathy. Each CDR3 protein gets one entry after TCRdb re-called the multiplex PCR reads with MiXCR. The data hold 550,000 to 700,000 distinct CDR3 sequences, with under 15% observed a single time. Sequenced input: blood. The receptor set was obtained from a middle-aged woman with Graves' ophthalmopathy. CDR3s leave out the opening cysteine and the closing phenylalanine or tryptophan. The D gene is left open where the match is weak.

j_call,v_call,d_call,cdr3_length,cdr3_aa
TRBJ1-2,TRBV12-3/TRBV12-4,NA,11,ASSLNRRGSYT
TRBJ2-7,TRBV28,TRBD2,13,ASWGGRALSYEQY
TRBJ2-4,TRBV6-2/TRBV6-3,NA,13,ASSYVGTGKNIQY
TRBJ1-1,TRBV12-3/TRBV12-4,TRBD1,11,ASSPTGAPEAF
TRBJ2-7,TRBV28,NA,11,ASSLQGIGEQY
TRBJ2-2,TRBV6-1,NA,13,ASGTPRRSTGELF
TRBJ2-7,TRBV2,TRBD2,13,ASSEGGLAGYEQY
TRBJ2-5,TRBV27,NA,11,ASSSDPLGTQY
TRBJ1-2,TRBV5-1,NA,12,ASSPRTESYGYT
TRBJ2-7,TRBV6-5,NA,9,ASRGMDEQY
TRBJ2-6,TRBV6-1,NA,15,ASRGDIQGLGANVLT
TRBJ2-5,TRBV5-1,NA,10,ASSATQETQY
TRBJ2-5,TRBV6-5,NA,13,ASSYLFLYQETQY
TRBJ1-2,TRBV19,TRBD1,14,ASSGQGPGPSYGYT
TRBJ2-5,TRBV6-5,TRBD1,12,ASSSQGTEETQY
TRBJ1-1,TRBV28,NA,12,ASSLRGGRTEAF
TRBJ2-7,TRBV15,NA,11,ATSHGQNYEQY
TRBJ2-5,TRBV29-1,TRBD2,13,SVETSGRGQETQY
TRBJ1-1,TRBV14,TRBD1,14,ASSQEFPWDRGQPF
TRBJ2-7,TRBV20-1,NA,12,SASSEYGNVEQY
TRBJ1-2,TRBV7-2,NA,12,ASSLWGGNYGYT
TRBJ2-7,TRBV20-1,TRBD2,14,SASGVGTSGTYEQY
TRBJ2-3,TRBV6-1,NA,12,ASSLKDTTDTQY
TRBJ1-6,TRBV27,NA,13,ASSLGEDFNSPLH
TRBJ2-2,TRBV25-1,NA,14,ASSESPGQMAGELF
TRBJ1-2,TRBV20-1,NA,11,SASMGSDYGYT
TRBJ2-7,TRBV30,TRBD2,10,AWGLAGVKQY
TRBJ1-1,TRBV28,NA,12,ATSVRGDDTEAF
TRBJ2-1,TRBV20-1,NA,12,SARAGLQNNEQF